What follows are 30 T cell receptor beta chains derived from one specimen sequenced in a study of T cells in Graves' hyperthyroidism and ophthalmopathy. Amplified regions were TCR beta CDR3 sequences from RNA transcripts. HTBI primers were the set used in a first-round RT-PCR of the TCR CDR3. TCRdb used MiXCR to reprocess the multiplex PCR reads, holding one entry per CDR3 protein. Of hundreds of thousands of distinct CDR3 sequences listed, around 38% were seen once; the top ten hold around 9.3%. The specimen sequenced was blood. Source of these receptors: a man aged 18 to 30 with Graves' hyperthyroidism.

The genes are TRBV7-9 and TRBJ2-7; D assignment may be TRBD1 or TRBD2 (5 bases each). The CDR3 spans 12 residues. Germline V gene lookup returns CDR1 SEHNR and CDR2 FQNEAQ (reference sequence). The V and J ends lost 5 bases and 5 bases respectively, with 10 bases between them. The CDR3 loop is CASSQGTHEQYF. DNA for the CDR3: TGTGCCAGCAGCCAAGGGACCCACGAGCAGTACTTC.

The chain recombines TRBV14 with TRBJ2-7; D possibly corresponds to TRBD2 (6 bases). This CDR3 comprises 15 residues. The ends were cut back, 2 bases at V and 3 bases at J, with 14 bases in the middle. Germline V gene lookup returns CDR1 SGHDN and CDR2 FVKESK. This CDR3 reads CASSQKEGLDYEQYF. The CDR3 bases are TGTGCCAGCAGCCAAAAGGAGGGTTTGGACTACGAGCAGTACTTC.

The chain is built from TRBV5-5 and TRBJ1-2; tentative D call: TRBD1 (5 bases). The V gene lost 4 bases and the J gene lost 5 bases, with 18 bases spanning the gap. Germline lookup yields CDR1 SGHKS and CDR2 YYEKEE (reference sequence). This CDR3 has 15 residues. The CDR3 DNA sequence: TGTGCCAGCAGCCTCCCTACGACGGGGACGTATGGCTACACCTTC. This encodes CASSLPTTGTYGYTF.

Points on this clonotype: One end of the junction fails to match germline, which may point to a read error. This rearrangement joins TRBV10-3 to TRBJ1-1; TRBD1 aligns across 8 bases. Per germline, CDR1 ENHRY and CDR2 SYGVKD. The CDR3 has 15 amino acids. The CDR3 is CASSYAGGRNTEAFF. The CDR3 DNA reads as TGTGCCAGCAGTTATGCAGGGGGCAGGAACACTGAAGCTTTCTTT.

The rearrangement links TRBV29-1 to TRBJ1-1; D ambiguous. CDR1 is SQVTM, CDR2 ANQGSEA, per germline. The CDR3 sequence is 10 residues long. Deletions cut 0 bases from V and 8 bases from J, with 4 bases between. The CDR3 nucleotides read TGCAGCGTTGAAGAGGCAGAAGCTTTCTTT. Protein sequence: CSVEEAEAFF. Filled out from reference TRBV29-1 and TRBJ1-1, the complete variable domain reads SAVISQKPSRDICQRGTSLTIQCQVDSQVTMMFWYRQQPGQSLTLIATANQGSEATYESGFVIDKFPISRPNLTFSTLTVSNMSPEDSSIYLCSVEEAEAFFGQGTRLTVV.

The genes are TRBV5-5 and TRBJ2-7; maybe TRBD1 (5 bases). Germline V CDR1 and CDR2: SGHKS, YYEKEE (reference sequence). The CDR3 is made up of 10 amino acids. Between the trimmed V and J ends, which lost 7 bases and 7 bases, there was a span of 9 bases. The CDR3 region is CASGQGEQYF. CDR3 in DNA: TGTGCCAGCGGGCAGGGAGAGCAGTACTTC.

This clonotype was seen at least ten times. V gene TRBV15 combines with J gene TRBJ2-7, with 8 nucleotides matching TRBD1. Germline V gives CDR1 LNHNV, CDR2 YYDKDF (reference sequence). The junction had 6 bases not matched to a gene; V was cut back by 5 bases and J by 0 bases. There are 15 residues in the CDR3. The CDR3 DNA sequence: TGTGCCACCAGCGGTCGACAGGGGTTCTCCTACGAGCAGTACTTC. This sequence encodes CATSGRQGFSYEQYF.

In this sample, this clonotype turned up many times. The chain combines TRBV29-1 with TRBJ2-7, with D maybe TRBD1 (5 bases). Germline V CDR1 and CDR2: SQVTM, ANQGSEA. This CDR3 has 11 amino acids. V was pared by 3 bases and J by 6 bases, with 9 bases between. CDR3 nucleotide sequence: TGCAGCGTTGACTCAGGGCCCGAGCAGTACTTC. Its translation: CSVDSGPEQYF.

The chain carries TRBV2 and TRBJ1-1; tentatively, D is TRBD1 (5 bases). This CDR3 region has 14 residues. Germline lookup yields CDR1 SNHLY and CDR2 FYNNEI. The V gene lost 5 bases and the J gene lost 11 bases, with 21 bases spanning the gap. DNA for the CDR3: TGTGCCAGCAGTTACTCGAATCTAGGGGTGAATGCTTTCTTT. Translating gives CASSYSNLGVNAFF.

This sequence joins TRBV11-1 and TRBJ1-1; D ambiguous. V was cut by 1 base and J by 5 bases, with 14 bases left in between. Germline-derived CDR1 and CDR2 are SGHAT and FQDESV (reference sequence). The CDR3 is made up of 15 amino acids. In nucleotides, the CDR3 is TGTGCCAGCAGCTTAGACCGAGCCGGACCGACTGAAGCTTTCTTT. Translating it yields CASSLDRAGPTEAFF.

V gene TRBV7-9 combines with J gene TRBJ2-7, with D uncertain. The CDR3 is 15 amino acids. Trimming shortened V by 5 bases and J by 1 base, and 15 bases separated the two germline ends. Germline V gives CDR1 SEHNR, CDR2 FQNEAQ (reference sequence). The CDR3 DNA reads as TGTGCCAGCAGCCCCTCTCAAAGTATTTCCTACGAGCAGTACTTC. It codes for CASSPSQSISYEQYF.

This chain joins TRBV7-2 and TRBJ1-4; 7 positions agree with TRBD1. Germline-derived CDR1 and CDR2 are SGHTA and FQGNSA. CDR3 size: 15 residues. V was pared by 1 base and J by 7 bases, with 6 bases of the junction left unmatched. CDR3 amino acids: CASSLVGGGFEKLFF. The CDR3 DNA reads TGTGCCAGCAGCTTAGTAGGGGGCGGGTTTGAAAAACTGTTTTTT.

This clonotype turned up a few times. Germline is not matched at one junction end, which may reflect a read error. The CDR3 is CASSMGEGDTDTEAFF. CDR3 nucleotides: TGTGCTAGCAGCATGGGGGAAGGGGATACGGACACTGAAGCTTTCTTT. The gene calls are TRBV11-2 and TRBJ1-1, with a possible D match to TRBD1 (5 bases). Germline CDR1 reads SGHAT; CDR2 reads FQNNGV. The CDR3 length is 16 residues.

The chain recombines TRBV10-3 with TRBJ1-5; maybe TRBD1 (5 bases). The CDR3 has 13 amino acids. Trimming pared 2 bases from V and 7 bases from J, leaving 9 bases between. Germline V lookup: CDR1 ENHRY, CDR2 SYGVKD. The CDR3 loop reads CAISEGAGQPQHF. The CDR3 region has the DNA TGTGCCATCAGTGAGGGGGCCGGCCAGCCCCAGCATTTT.

In the case of this clonotype: A much larger clone lies a single base off, so this may be a read error. V usage is TRBV10-3 and J usage is TRBJ1-5, with D uncertain. This CDR3 comprises 13 residues. Germline-derived CDR1 and CDR2 are ENHRY and SYGVKD. V lost 3 bases to trimming and J lost 3 bases, with 6 bases between them. The CDR3 sequence is CAISEGNNQPQHF. The CDR3 DNA reads as TGTGCCATCAGTGAAGGTAACAATCAGCCCCAGCATTTT.

The chain joins TRBV7-9 to TRBJ2-7; 8 nucleotides line up with TRBD1. Germline V gene sequence: CDR1 SEHNR, CDR2 FQNEAQ (reference sequence). The CDR3 is made up of 14 amino acids. The V gene end was trimmed by 4 bases and the J gene end by 6 bases; junction bases not matched to a gene: 8. The CDR3 protein is CASSSTGAALEQYF. DNA for the CDR3: TGTGCCAGCAGCTCGACAGGGGCGGCCCTCGAGCAGTACTTC.

In its sample, this clonotype was seen once. The chain recombines TRBV7-2 with TRBJ1-3, with 9 bases fitting TRBD1. CDR1 and CDR2 (germline): SGHTA, FQGNSA. V lost 3 bases to trimming and J lost 3 bases; unmatched junction nucleotides: 12. CDR3 size: 18 residues. Written as DNA, the CDR3 is TGTGCCAGCAGCTTCCTTCTCCTGGGACAGGGAGGTGGAAACACCATATATTTT. Translation: CASSFLLLGQGGGNTIYF. Full variable domain (outside the CDR3, taken from reference TRBV7-2 and TRBJ1-3): GAGVSQSPSNKVTEKGKDVELRCDPISGHTALYWYRQSLGQGLEFLIYFQGNSAPDKSGLPSDRFSAERTGGSVSTLTIQRTQQEDSAVYLCASSFLLLGQGGGNTIYFGEGSWLTVV.

This clonotype was counted between two and nine times. The CDR3 DNA reads as TGTGCCAGCAGTTTTGCGGCATCGCATCAGCCCCAGCATTTT. As protein: CASSFAASHQPQHF. V and J are TRBV28 and TRBJ1-5; no firm D call. Germline V lookup: CDR1 MDHEN, CDR2 SYDVKM. The CDR3 contains 14 residues. The ends were cut back, 3 bases at V and 5 bases at J, with 11 bases in the middle.

The V call is TRBV20-1, the J call TRBJ2-1, with D possibly TRBD1 on 6 matching bases. Germline assignment: CDR1 DFQATT and CDR2 SNEGSKA (reference sequence). The CDR3 totals 11 residues. The ends were cut back, 5 bases at V and 9 bases at J, with 11 bases in the middle. CDR3 DNA sequence: TGCAGTGCTCCCAGAGGGGGTGAGCAGTTCTTC. Protein: CSAPRGGEQFF.

In this sample, this clonotype turned up a few times. The V call is TRBV9, the J call TRBJ1-1; D not certain. CDR3 length: 13 amino acids. With 4 bases removed from V and 7 bases from J, the gap between germline ends came to 14 bases. Germline CDR1 SGDLS, CDR2 YYNGEE. The DNA for the CDR3 is TGTGCCAGCAGCCAGCTTCCGCAGCTTGAAGCTTTCTTT. Translated: CASSQLPQLEAFF.

Many counts were recorded for this clonotype. V usage is TRBV2 and J usage is TRBJ1-3; no clear D gene. V lost 3 bases and J lost 0, with 6 bases in between. CDR1 is SNHLY and CDR2 is FYNNEI in the germline V gene. The CDR3 consists of 14 residues. CDR3: CASSDRASGNTIYF. CDR3 in DNA: TGTGCCAGCAGTGACAGAGCCTCTGGAAACACCATATATTTT.

This clonotype was detected only a few times. The chain uses TRBV7-9 and TRBJ2-7; 8 nucleotides align to TRBD1. Germline CDR1 is SEHNR and CDR2 is FQNEAQ (reference sequence). The CDR3 loop spans 15 amino acids. The V and J ends lost 7 bases and 5 bases, in that order; junction bases with no gene match: 13. The CDR3 protein is CASTPLRTGINEQYF. The CDR3 DNA follows: TGTGCCAGCACCCCCCTGAGGACAGGGATCAACGAGCAGTACTTC.

In its sample, this clonotype was seen a few times. The J gene is TRBJ1-2, the V gene TRBV7-9; D ambiguous. The length of the CDR3 is 15 residues. Germline V CDR1 and CDR2: SEHNR, FQNEAQ (reference sequence). The V end was cut by 8 bases, the J end by 0 bases, with 16 bases between. The CDR3, as DNA: TGTGCCAGCTGGACCCCGGCGGGCCCTAACTATGGCTACACCTTC. It yields the protein CASWTPAGPNYGYTF.

This clonotype was seen a few times. This chain's CDR3 is CASSVGTGKRETQYF. CDR3 coding DNA: TGTGCCAGCAGCGTAGGCACTGGGAAGCGAGAGACCCAGTACTTC. The chain employs TRBV9 and TRBJ2-5; D not resolved. Germline V lookup: CDR1 SGDLS, CDR2 YYNGEE. Trimming removed 0 bases at V and 4 bases at J, with 13 bases between. The CDR3 has 15 amino acids. The whole variable domain, remainder taken from reference TRBV9 and TRBJ2-5, is DSGVTQTPKHLITATGQRVTLRCSPRSGDLSVYWYQQSLDQGLQFLIQYYNGEERAKGNILERFSAQQFPDLHSELNLSSLELGDSALYFCASSVGTGKRETQYFGPGTRLLVL.

The J gene is TRBJ2-5, the V gene TRBV4-1; TRBD2 agrees at 10 bases. The germline V gene has CDR1 MGHRA and CDR2 YSYEKL. The trim removed 0 bases at V and 4 bases at J, leaving 8 bases unmatched. The CDR3 has 17 residues. The CDR3 sequence: CASSQEWASGSLETQYF. Here the CDR3 DNA reads TGCGCCAGCAGCCAAGAATGGGCTAGCGGGAGCCTAGAGACCCAGTACTTC.

With regard to this clonotype: Germline is not matched at one junction end, which may reflect a read error. This chain joins TRBV19 and TRBJ2-6; 7 positions agree with TRBD1. The CDR3 has 13 residues. Germline loops: CDR1 LNHDA, CDR2 SQIVND (reference sequence). Here the CDR3 DNA reads TGTGCCAGTAGCACAGGGGCGCTGGGCACTGAAGCTTTC. This sequence encodes CASSTGALGTEAF.

This rearrangement joins TRBV19 to TRBJ1-4; tentatively, D is TRBD1 (6 bases). V was clipped by 6 bases and J by 7 bases, with 15 bases between them. The CDR3 is made up of 14 amino acids. Germline loops: CDR1 LNHDA, CDR2 SQIVND (reference sequence). In DNA, the CDR3 is TGTGCCAGTAGAAACAAGGGACAACGTGAAAAACTGTTTTTT. Its protein is CASRNKGQREKLFF.

The chain uses TRBV12-3 or TRBV12-4 and TRBJ2-5, with D maybe TRBD2 (5 bases). V was shortened by 4 bases and J by 3 bases, with 12 bases between the two germline ends. The CDR3 is made up of 14 amino acids. The CDR3 spells CASSYGNGEETQYF. CDR3 DNA sequence: TGTGCCAGCAGTTACGGGAATGGGGAAGAGACCCAGTACTTC.

This clonotype came up once. Relative to the germline gene, one junction end is altered; a read error may explain this. V is TRBV10-3 and J is TRBJ1-1, with 12 nucleotides matching TRBD1. Germline V gene data show CDR1 as ENHRY and CDR2 as SYGVKD. This CDR3 spans 17 amino acids. CDR3 loop: CASSFGTGGDMNTEAFF. CDR3 coding DNA: TGTGCCAGCAGTTTCGGGACAGGGGGCGACATGAACACTGAAGCTTTCTTT.

This clonotype has just a few counts. This chain links TRBV12-3 or TRBV12-4 with TRBJ1-6, with 10 bases lining up with TRBD1. CDR3 length: 16 residues. Trimming at V came to 5 bases and at J to 9 bases, leaving 10 bases not matched to a gene. The CDR3 nucleotides are TGTGCCAGCAGTGAACGAGGGACAGGGGCAATTTCACCCCTCCACTTT. It codes for CASSERGTGAISPLHF.